Listed here is a single T cell receptor (beta chain). This record comes from a study of T cell clonotyping in hematopoietic cell transplantation. The V end lost 0 bases, the J end lost 6 bases, and 5 bases lay between the germline ends. The CDR3 spans 12 residues. CDR1 and CDR2 (germline): SGDLS, YYNGEE. The method was immunoSEQ multiplex PCR; TCRdb's version includes in-frame clones alone and lacks a portion of them. The sample holds a few thousand clones, 89% seen once. This sequence originates from a male patient aged 70-85 years who had an allogeneic stem cell transplant from an unrelated donor, so T cells may come from the graft donor. Some clones in this sample may be carry-over from other donors' samples. The gene calls are TRBV9 and TRBJ2-3; D unresolved. The source was peripheral blood mononuclear cells, collected 100 days after allogeneic stem cell transplant. The CDR3: CASSVGLDTQYF. Written as DNA, the CDR3 is TGTGCCAGCAGCGTAGGGCTGGATACGCAGTATTTT.